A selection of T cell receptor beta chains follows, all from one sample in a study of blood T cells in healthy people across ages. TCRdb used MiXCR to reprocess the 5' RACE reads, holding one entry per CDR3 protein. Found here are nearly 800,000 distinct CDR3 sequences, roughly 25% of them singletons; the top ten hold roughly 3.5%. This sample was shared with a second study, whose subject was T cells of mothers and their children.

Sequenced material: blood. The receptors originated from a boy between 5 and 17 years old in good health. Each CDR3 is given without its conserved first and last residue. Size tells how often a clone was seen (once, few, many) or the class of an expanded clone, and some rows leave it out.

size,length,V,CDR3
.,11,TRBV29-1,SVEDYPGNGYT
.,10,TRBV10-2,ASSESINEQF
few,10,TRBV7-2,ASSLSVGLAF
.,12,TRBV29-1,SVDNGRGQETQY
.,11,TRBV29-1,SADRVWDYGYT
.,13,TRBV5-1,ASGSAGGYYNEQF
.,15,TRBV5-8,ASSLRRDRALPGELF
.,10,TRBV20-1,SAAGQGGEAF
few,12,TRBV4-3,ASSQDAGPFRHT
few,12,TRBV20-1,SARETTLRPEAF
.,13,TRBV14,ASSKTSGGHYEQY
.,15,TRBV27,ASSIYIPEDTDNEQF
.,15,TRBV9,ASSVAKSSGLGYGYT
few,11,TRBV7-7,ASSPFGTDTQY
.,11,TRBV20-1,SAAQDPDQPQH
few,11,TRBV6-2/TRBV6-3,ASSYFEGETQY
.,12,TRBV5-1,ASSLGAEGLPQH
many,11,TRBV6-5,ASSYLRWEEAF
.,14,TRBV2,ASSETETPMGHGYT
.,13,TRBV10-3,AIGRTGGLSYEQY
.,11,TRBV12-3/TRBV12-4,ASTDGSYNEQF
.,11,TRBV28,ASIEGGNQPQH
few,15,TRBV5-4,ASSHLGLGTNQETQY
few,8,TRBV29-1,SVNQETQY
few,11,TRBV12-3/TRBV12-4,ASSPFSRETQY
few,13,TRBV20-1,SARAGLAGLYEQY
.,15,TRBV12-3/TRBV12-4,ASSSRTGGVGNQPQH
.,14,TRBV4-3,ASSQDRGLPTDTQY